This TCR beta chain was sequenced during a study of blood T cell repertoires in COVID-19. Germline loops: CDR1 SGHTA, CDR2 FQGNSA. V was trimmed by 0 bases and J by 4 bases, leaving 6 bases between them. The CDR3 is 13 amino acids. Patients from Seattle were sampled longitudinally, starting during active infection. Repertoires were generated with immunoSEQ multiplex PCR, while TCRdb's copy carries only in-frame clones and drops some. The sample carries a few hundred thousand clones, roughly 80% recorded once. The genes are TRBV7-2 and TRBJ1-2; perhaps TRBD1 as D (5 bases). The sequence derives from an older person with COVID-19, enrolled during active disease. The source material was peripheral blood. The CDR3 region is CASSLATAYGYTF. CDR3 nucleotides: TGTGCCAGCAGCTTAGCGACAGCCTATGGCTACACCTTC.